This is a list of T cell receptor beta chains from one sample in a study of Tregs in tolerant kidney transplant recipients. Produced via immunoSEQ multiplex PCR; TCRdb's table is partial and in-frame only. This sample carries tens of thousands of clones, roughly nine tenths of them seen once, and the ten largest clones take less than 0.75%. The source material was Tregs from blood. The receptors stem from a human donor in good health. Each CDR3 is given with its conserved first and last residue. D genes are given only for firm matches. Clone size appears in some rows only: once, few, many, or a class for an expanded clone.

v_call	j_call	clone_size	d_call	cdr3_nt	cdr3_aa
TRBV5-8	TRBJ1-2	once	.	TGTGCCAGCAGCTTGGTTCCAGGGAGGTTCAACTATGGCTACACCTTC	CASSLVPGRFNYGYTF
TRBV5-6	TRBJ1-6	.	.	TGTGCCAGCAGCTTGGGGGTCAGTAATTCACCCCTCCACTTT	CASSLGVSNSPLHF
TRBV7-9	TRBJ2-7	.	.	TGTGCCAGCAGCTCAGTGGCCTACGAGCAGTACTTC	CASSSVAYEQYF
TRBV7-9	TRBJ2-2	.	TRBD2	TGTGCCAGCACCCAGGGACTAGCGGGGGGACCACTCACCGGGGAGCTGTTTTTT	CASTQGLAGGPLTGELFF
TRBV6-1	TRBJ1-2	.	TRBD1	TGTGCCAGCAGGCGGGGGCAGGGGGGGTATGGCTACACCTTC	CASRRGQGGYGYTF
TRBV5-1	TRBJ1-1	.	.	TGCGCCAGCAGCTTGGATCCGGGAGGCACTGAAGCTTTCTTT	CASSLDPGGTEAFF
TRBV9	TRBJ1-1	.	.	TGTGCCAGCAGCGCACAGAACAAGAACACTGAAGCTTTCTTT	CASSAQNKNTEAFF
TRBV6-5	TRBJ1-1	.	.	TGTGCCAGCAGTGAAAGGGTATCCACTGAAGCTTTCTTT	CASSERVSTEAFF
TRBV5-1	TRBJ2-7	once	.	TGCGCCTCAGGGCGTCCCACCTACGAGCAGTACTTC	CASGRPTYEQYF
TRBV30	TRBJ2-4	.	.	TGTGCCTGGTCCCCGGGGAGCTTACTCTTCATTCAGTACTTC	CAWSPGSLLFIQYF
TRBV2	TRBJ2-1	.	TRBD1	TGTGCCAGCAGTGAAGCAGGCAGGGGGCCCTACAATGAGCAGTTCTTC	CASSEAGRGPYNEQFF
TRBV21-1	TRBJ2-4	.	.	TGTGCCAGCAGCCCCATGGCGGGATTCGAAGCCAAAAACATTCAGTACTTC	CASSPMAGFEAKNIQYF
TRBV30	TRBJ2-2	.	.	TGTGCCTGGAGTGTACTACAGAACACCGGGGAGCTGTTTTTT	CAWSVLQNTGELFF
TRBV27	TRBJ1-1	.	.	TGTGCCAGCAGTTTAACTTGGAACACTGAAGCTTTCTTT	CASSLTWNTEAFF
TRBV6-1	TRBJ2-4	.	TRBD2	TGTGCCAGCAACTCTCGAAGCGGGAGTTATCAGTACTTC	CASNSRSGSYQYF
TRBV6-6	TRBJ1-1	few	.	TGTGCCAGCCTCTCGGCGGCGAGGGCTTTCTTT	CASLSAARAFF
TRBV5-1	TRBJ2-7	.	.	TGCGCCAGCAGCTTTGGAGGTACGGGCTCGATCTACGAGCAGTACTTC	CASSFGGTGSIYEQYF
TRBV7-9	TRBJ1-3	few	.	TGTGCCAGCAGCTTCTACTCTGGAAACACCATATATTTT	CASSFYSGNTIYF
TRBV23-1	TRBJ2-5	.	.	TGCGCCAGCAGCCTAATTCCGGGTGGCCCTCAAGAGACCCAGTACTTC	CASSLIPGGPQETQYF
TRBV7-8	TRBJ2-3	.	TRBD2	TGTGCCAGCAGCTTAAAGCCGACGGGGGGTACGGGAGATACGCAGTATTTT	CASSLKPTGGTGDTQYF
TRBV11-2	TRBJ2-7	.	.	TGTGCCAGCAGCTTAGGGGGCAGGGGACACTACGAGCAGTACTTC	CASSLGGRGHYEQYF
TRBV5-1	TRBJ2-5	.	TRBD2	TGCGCCAGCAGCTCAGGACTAGCGGGGGGACAAGAGACCCAGTACTTC	CASSSGLAGGQETQYF
TRBV20-1	TRBJ1-2	.	.	TGCAGCCTTAGGGGCTACACCTTC	CSLRGYTF
TRBV4-1	TRBJ2-2	.	.	TGCGCCAGCAGCCAAGAGACGAGCGGTCGATGGTCGAGGTCCGGGGAGCTGTTTTTT	CASSQETSGRWSRSGELFF
TRBV19	TRBJ1-1	once	.	TGTGCCAGTAGTATTCGACAGGTGAGAACTGAAGCTTTCTTT	CASSIRQVRTEAFF
TRBV6-5	TRBJ2-5	few	TRBD2	TGTGCCAGCAGTCCCCAGACTAGCGGGGCGACCCAGTACTTC	CASSPQTSGATQYF
TRBV10-3	TRBJ2-7	once	TRBD1	TGTGCCATCAGTGTTTTCCGGGACAGGGGCGGCGAGCAGTACTTC	CAISVFRDRGGEQYF
TRBV6-5	TRBJ1-2	.	.	TGTGCCAGCAGTTACGTAGGGGGGTATGGCTACACCTTC	CASSYVGGYGYTF
TRBV9	TRBJ2-3	.	.	TGTGCCAGCAGCGTAGGTGGTAGCCTGGGTCGCACAGATACGCAGTATTTT	CASSVGGSLGRTDTQYF
TRBV7-8	TRBJ2-1	.	.	TGTGCCAGCAGCCATCGGGGGCAATACAGATCCTACAATGAGCAGTTCTTC	CASSHRGQYRSYNEQFF
TRBV5-1	TRBJ2-3	.	.	TGCGCCAGCAGTGGGCTCGGCGGGCTCGGCACAGATACGCAGTATTTT	CASSGLGGLGTDTQYF
TRBV7-3	TRBJ2-2	.	.	TGTGCCAGCAGCTCCGTAACTACTAACACCGGGGAGCTGTTTTTT	CASSSVTTNTGELFF
TRBV25-1	TRBJ2-7	.	TRBD2	TGTGCCAGCTCACAACCGGGACTAGCGCAGGACGAGCAGTACTTC	CASSQPGLAQDEQYF
TRBV6-1	TRBJ2-5	.	.	TGTGCCAGCAGTAGCCAGTGGCCCAGCCCATCGGAGCAGTACTTC	CASSSQWPSPSEQYF
TRBV4-1	TRBJ2-6	.	.	TGCGCCAGCAGCCAAAGTGGGAACTGGGCCAACGTCCTGACTTTC	CASSQSGNWANVLTF
TRBV5-4	TRBJ1-1	.	TRBD1	TGTGCCAGCAGCCCCGTGGACAGGGTGGACACTGAAGCTTTCTTT	CASSPVDRVDTEAFF
TRBV20-1	TRBJ2-7	.	.	TGCAGTGCTAGAGGTGACAGAGAGCAGTACTTC	CSARGDREQYF
TRBV30	TRBJ1-2	.	.	TGTGCCTGGATCAAACGGGCCCCGGAAGGCTACACCTTC	CAWIKRAPEGYTF
TRBV28	TRBJ1-4	once	.	TGTGCCAGCAGTTTTGCGGGACCTAATGAAAAACTGTTTTTT	CASSFAGPNEKLFF
TRBV10-1	TRBJ1-5	.	.	TGCGCCAGCAGTGACGGGTACAGAGGGCCCCAGCATTTT	CASSDGYRGPQHF
TRBV7-3	TRBJ2-7	once	.	TGTGCCAGCAGCTTTGACAGGTTCTCCTACGAGCAGTACTTC	CASSFDRFSYEQYF
TRBV19	TRBJ1-1	.	.	TGTGCCAGTACCACCTCCGGGACAGAAGCTTTCTTT	CASTTSGTEAFF
TRBV10-3	TRBJ1-4	.	.	TGTGCCATCAGTGAGGGGGGCGCGGAAAAACTGTTTTTT	CAISEGGAEKLFF
TRBV7-9	TRBJ2-7	.	TRBD1	TGTGCCAGCAGCCCCGGGACAGGGGGTCTCTACGAGCAGTACTTC	CASSPGTGGLYEQYF
TRBV5-1	TRBJ2-7	.	TRBD1	TGCGCCAGCAGCTTGGTTTCTTGGGGACAGGGGGCCAACGAGCAGTACTTC	CASSLVSWGQGANEQYF
TRBV23-1	TRBJ1-3	once	.	TGCGCCAGCAGCCGAGAAGGCCTTTTCCATAACTCTGGAAACACCATATATTTT	CASSREGLFHNSGNTIYF
TRBV6-5	TRBJ1-3	.	.	TGTGCCAGCAGCCCCGTACAGGGCTCCGGAAACACCATATATTTT	CASSPVQGSGNTIYF
TRBV10-3	TRBJ1-3	few	.	TGTGCCATCGGACAGACCAATCTCCCCTCTGGAAACACCATATATTTT	CAIGQTNLPSGNTIYF
TRBV2	TRBJ1-5	.	TRBD1	TGTGCCAGCAGTGGGGACAGTCGAAGTCAGCCCCAGCATTTT	CASSGDSRSQPQHF